The 17 T cell receptor beta chains given below trace back to one sample, sequenced in a study of blood T cells in healthy people across ages. Sample-barcoded 5' priming and a J-beta primer mix drove a second PCR of about 6 to 12 cycles. TCRdb redid the calling of the 5' RACE reads with MiXCR, one entry per CDR3 protein. The table has about 1.6 million distinct CDR3 sequences, roughly 32% seen once. Sequenced: blood. Source of these receptors: a woman in her twenties or thirties in good health.

In its sample, this clonotype was seen a few times. The chain joins TRBV27 to TRBJ2-1, with D uncertain. The CDR3 spans 13 residues. The V and J ends lost 5 bases and 10 bases respectively, with 15 bases between them. Germline loops: CDR1 MNHEY, CDR2 SMNVEV (reference sequence). CDR3 nucleotide sequence: TGTGCCAGCAGTCCCGAGTCTTTAGGGGAGCAGTTCTTC. The encoded protein is CASSPESLGEQFF.

This clonotype was counted once. This chain links TRBV2 with TRBJ2-7; no clear D gene. CDR3 length equals 13 residues. V was pared by 7 bases and J by 1 base, with 11 bases between. Germline V gene data show CDR1 as SNHLY and CDR2 as FYNNEI. The CDR3 DNA is TGTGCCAGCACCTCCGGGCGGTCCTACGAGCAGTACTTC. As protein: CASTSGRSYEQYF.

V gene TRBV7-2 combines with J gene TRBJ2-1; no definite D call. The V end lost 1 base, the J end lost 4 bases, and 17 bases lay between the germline ends. Germline-derived CDR1 and CDR2 are SGHTA and FQGNSA. The CDR3 loop spans 17 amino acids. CDR3 bases: TGTGCCAGCAGCTTAGAATTTGTCCAGCGCCCATACAATGAGCAGTTCTTC. It is translated as CASSLEFVQRPYNEQFF.

About this clonotype: A read error may explain this, as a much larger clone is one base away. The rearrangement joins TRBV27 to TRBJ2-5, with D tentatively TRBD2 (6 bases). The DNA end lines up better with TRBJ2-7; the J call may be wrong. The germline CDR1 and CDR2 sequences are MNHEY and SMNVEV (reference sequence). This CDR3 has 17 residues. CDR3 residues: CASSLSRPQGGCHEQYF. DNA of the CDR3: TGTGCCAGCAGTTTATCGCGCCCCCAGGGAGGTTGCCACGAGCAGTACTTC.

This clonotype was seen more than once but under ten times. J is TRBJ2-7 and V is TRBV5-1; D not certain. This CDR3 spans 15 amino acids. CDR1 SGHRS and CDR2 YFSETQ come from the germline V gene. V was pared by 6 bases and J by 2 bases, with 18 bases between. The CDR3 sequence is CASTTSTEPTYEQYF. Written as DNA, the CDR3 is TGCGCCAGCACCACGAGCACCGAACCAACCTACGAGCAGTACTTC.

This clonotype was observed a few times. The chain links TRBV7-3 to TRBJ2-7, with a tentative D call TRBD2 (5 bases). CDR3 length: 15 amino acids. The germline gives CDR1 SGHTA, CDR2 FQGTGA. V was shortened by 5 bases and J by 2 bases, with 16 bases between the two germline ends. Here the CDR3 reads CASSLGSEGPYEQYF. The CDR3 bases are TGTGCCAGCAGCCTGGGATCCGAGGGCCCCTACGAGCAGTACTTC.

The chain recombines TRBV27 with TRBJ1-5; D is ambiguous. Looked up from germline, CDR1 is MNHEY and CDR2 is SMNVEV (reference sequence). Trimming cost V 8 bases and J 4 bases, with 15 bases left between them. CDR3 length equals 14 residues. The CDR3 region is CASSSLELNQPQHF. The CDR3, as DNA: TGTGCCAGCTCTTCTCTTGAGCTGAATCAGCCCCAGCATTTT.

This clonotype was seen many times. The chain couples TRBV29-1 to TRBJ2-5, with 8 positions matching TRBD2. This CDR3 comprises 13 residues. Germline V gene data show CDR1 as SQVTM and CDR2 as ANQGSEA. Germline trimming cut 6 bases from V and 5 bases from J; bases unmatched to any gene: 8. CDR3 protein: CSVKREGLETQYF. CDR3 nucleotide sequence: TGCAGCGTCAAACGGGAGGGCCTCGAGACCCAGTACTTC.

This clonotype has more than one count but fewer than ten. The chain recombines TRBV15 with TRBJ1-2; the D gene is possibly TRBD1 (5 bases). This CDR3 spans 15 amino acids. V was trimmed by 3 bases and J by 6 bases, leaving 17 bases between them. Germline V gene lookup returns CDR1 LNHNV and CDR2 YYDKDF (reference sequence). The CDR3 nucleotides are TGTGCCACCAGCAGGGGGGTCCTCAATCCGGATGGCTACACCTTC. This sequence encodes CATSRGVLNPDGYTF.

This clonotype was picked up a small number of times. This chain uses TRBV4-1 with TRBJ2-2; 8 bases are a match to TRBD1. The CDR3 has 16 residues. In germline, CDR1 is MGHRA, CDR2 YSYEKL. With 6 bases clipped from V and 2 bases from J, the junction kept 8 bases outside the gene matches. For the CDR3, the DNA is TGCGCCAGCAGATTCGGACAGGGTGAAAACACCGGGGAGCTGTTTTTT. Translating gives CASRFGQGENTGELFF.

The chain links TRBV15 to TRBJ2-3; D is unclear. This CDR3 comprises 14 residues. The V and J ends lost 3 bases and 5 bases respectively, with 12 bases between them. Germline V lookup: CDR1 LNHNV, CDR2 YYDKDF (reference sequence). CDR3 DNA: TGTGCCACCAGCAGCGTCGGGTTCAGAGATACGCAGTATTTT. Amino acids: CATSSVGFRDTQYF.

This clonotype came up a few times. J is TRBJ2-7 and V is TRBV20-1, with D hard to call. Per the germline V gene, CDR1 is DFQATT and CDR2 is SNEGSKA (reference sequence). Trimming stripped 0 bases from V and 0 bases from J, with 12 bases between. The CDR3 runs 15 residues. CDR3 in amino acids: CSARDEAVDSYEQYF. In DNA, the CDR3 is TGCAGTGCTAGAGATGAGGCAGTCGACTCCTACGAGCAGTACTTC.

The CDR3 reads CASTQGLGLAYNEQFF. The DNA for the CDR3 is TGTGCCAGCACCCAGGGTTTGGGACTAGCCTACAATGAGCAGTTCTTC. The J gene is TRBJ2-1, the V gene TRBV27; 8 nucleotides agree with TRBD2. From germline, CDR1 is MNHEY and CDR2 SMNVEV (reference sequence). The CDR3 covers 16 residues. Germline trimming cut 7 bases from V and 2 bases from J; bases unmatched to any gene: 10.

With regard to this clonotype: Since no conserved phenylalanine or tryptophan closes the CDR3, a read error is the likely cause. V is TRBV3-1 and J is TRBJ2-5; 10 bases line up with TRBD2. This CDR3 is 16 amino acids long. Germline V lookup: CDR1 LGHDT, CDR2 YNNKEL (reference sequence). V shed 1 base and J 5 bases; nucleotides not matched to a gene: 7. CDR3 region: CASSQVRAGGRETQYC. The CDR3 DNA reads as TGTGCCAGCAGCCAAGTGCGAGCGGGGGGGCGGGAGACCCAGTACTGC.

The CDR3 DNA reads TGTGCTAGTGCCCTGGGCCGGGGAGGATCCACTGAAGCTTTCTTT. Translating gives CASALGRGGSTEAFF. This chain uses TRBV12-5 with TRBJ1-1; D gene ambiguous. Germline values: CDR1 LGHNT, CDR2 FRNRAP. Trimming stripped 7 bases from V and 4 bases from J, with 19 bases between. The CDR3 runs to 15 residues.

The chain is built from TRBV6-1 and TRBJ1-1; D not resolved. CDR3 size: 16 residues. Germline V gene sequence: CDR1 MNHNS, CDR2 SASEGT. The V end lost 0 bases, the J end lost 0 bases, and 11 bases lay between the germline ends. DNA of the CDR3: TGTGCCAGCAGTGAAGCCAAGGAGACGGTGAACACTGAAGCTTTCTTT. Translation: CASSEAKETVNTEAFF.

The chain recombines TRBV5-1 with TRBJ2-3; 9 bases agree with TRBD1. Germline assignment: CDR1 SGHRS and CDR2 YFSETQ. The CDR3 sequence is 15 residues long. V trimming: 10 bases; J trimming: 2 bases; junction bases outside the gene matches: 11. CDR3 nucleotide sequence: TGCGCCGGTCGAAGCGGGACAGGGACCACAGATACGCAGTATTTT. Translation: CAGRSGTGTTDTQYF.